This TCR beta chain was identified in a study of blood T cells in healthy people across ages. Study-level results: Fewer expanded clones and more diversity marked long-lived versus aged donors. Correlation between TCR beta diversity and naive T cell percentage was strong. While age rose, TCR beta diversity per million T cells dropped in a roughly linear way.

Notes on this clonotype: As yet, its antigen is unknown.

Using a J-beta primer mix together with a sample-barcoded 5' primer, a second PCR was run for roughly 7 to 11 cycles. Each cDNA molecule was tagged by a template-switch adaptor that had 12 random nucleotides. From the 5' RACE reads, TCRdb called clonotypes with MiXCR, one entry per CDR3 protein. This sample has some 700,000 distinct CDR3 sequences, with about a fifth found just once. There are 18 residues in the CDR3. J was trimmed by 6 bases and V by 5 bases; bases with no gene match: 18. The clonotype was recovered from a man between 65 and 79 years old in good health. The sample taken for sequencing was blood. V usage is TRBV12-3 or TRBV12-4 and J usage is TRBJ2-1, with 8 positions matching TRBD2. CDR3 amino acids: CASSPSRRGRLLGNEQFF. In nucleotides, the CDR3 is TGTGCCAGCAGTCCAAGTCGGCGCGGGAGGCTCCTCGGCAATGAGCAGTTCTTC.